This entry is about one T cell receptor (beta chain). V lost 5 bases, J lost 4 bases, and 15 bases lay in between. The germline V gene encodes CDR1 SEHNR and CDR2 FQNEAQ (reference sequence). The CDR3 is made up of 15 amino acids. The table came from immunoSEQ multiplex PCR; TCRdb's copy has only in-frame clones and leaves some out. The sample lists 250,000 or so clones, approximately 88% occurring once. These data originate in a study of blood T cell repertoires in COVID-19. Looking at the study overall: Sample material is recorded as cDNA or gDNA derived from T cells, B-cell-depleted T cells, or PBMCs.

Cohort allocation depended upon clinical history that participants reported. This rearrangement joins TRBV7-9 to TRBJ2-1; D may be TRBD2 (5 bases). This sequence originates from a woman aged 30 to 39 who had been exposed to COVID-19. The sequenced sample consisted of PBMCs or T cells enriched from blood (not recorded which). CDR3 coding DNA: TGTGCCAGCAGCCCGCTCGCGGGTAGATACAATGAGCAGTTCTTC. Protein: CASSPLAGRYNEQFF.